These 9 T cell receptor beta chains share one sample of origin, sequenced in a study of cytomegalovirus exposure and HLA in healthy donors. Amplification used 60 Vbeta primers and 13 Jbeta primers. Sequenced by immunoSEQ multiplex PCR; TCRdb stores in-frame clones only, minus some. The sample carries roughly 110,000 clones, 70% to 80% recorded once. Sequenced: PBMCs. The receptors stem from a man aged 60-69 years in good health and CMV-seronegative.

The sample holds a few counts of this clone. V is TRBV19 and J is TRBJ2-1; D may be TRBD2 (6 bases). Per the germline V gene, CDR1 is LNHDA and CDR2 is SQIVND (reference sequence). This CDR3 contains 13 residues. V lost 8 bases, J lost 6 bases, and 14 bases lay in between. CDR3 bases: TGTGCCAGTCGGGGGAGCCGCCTCAATGAGCAGTTCTTC. This codes for CASRGSRLNEQFF.

This chain joins TRBV4-1 and TRBJ1-2, with unresolved D. Germline loops: CDR1 MGHRA, CDR2 YSYEKL. Trimming shortened V by 8 bases and J by 4 bases, and 20 bases separated the two germline ends. The CDR3 length is 15 residues. The CDR3 sequence: CASGRVSQDSYGYTF. The CDR3 DNA sequence: TGCGCCAGCGGTCGAGTTTCCCAGGACTCCTATGGCTACACCTTC.

The rearrangement joins TRBV2 to TRBJ2-2, with a weak D call TRBD1 (5 bases). V gave up 5 bases and J gave up 6 bases, with 7 bases separating them. Looked up from germline, CDR1 is SNHLY and CDR2 is FYNNEI. This CDR3 is built from 12 residues. The CDR3 nucleotides are TGTGCCAGCAGTCGACAGCCCGGGGAGCTGTTTTTT. Translated: CASSRQPGELFF.

The J gene is TRBJ1-1, the V gene TRBV7-8; the D is unclear. The CDR3 is 15 residues long. Germline CDR1 is SGHVS and CDR2 is FQNEAQ. V was shortened by 7 bases and J by 1 base, with 16 bases between the two germline ends. The CDR3: CASIRSPVGNTEAFF. In nucleotides, the CDR3 is TGTGCCAGCATCCGCTCCCCTGTCGGGAACACTGAAGCTTTCTTT.

The chain has TRBV6-5 and TRBJ1-4, with 8 bases lining up with TRBD1. V dropped 2 bases and J dropped 7; count of bases not matched to a gene: 3. There are 14 residues in the CDR3. CDR1 is MNHEY and CDR2 is SVGAGI in the germline V gene. The CDR3 sequence: CASSYQGAGEKLFF. For the CDR3, the DNA is TGTGCCAGCAGTTACCAGGGGGCAGGTGAAAAACTGTTTTTT.

This chain joins TRBV7-2 and TRBJ1-4; D unclear. Trimming pared 7 bases from V and 0 bases from J, leaving 12 bases between. There are 15 residues in the CDR3. Germline V gives CDR1 SGHTA, CDR2 FQGNSA. CDR3 bases: TGTGCCAGCACCCCCCGCGTGTCAACTAATGAAAAACTGTTTTTT. This translates into CASTPRVSTNEKLFF.

The chain is built from TRBV6-5 and TRBJ1-1; TRBD1 matches at 9 bases. The J segment lost 4 bases and the V segment lost 5 bases, leaving 2 bases of the junction unmatched. Germline CDR1 MNHEY, CDR2 SVGAGI. The CDR3 sequence is 13 residues long. The CDR3 sequence: CASSVDRGTEAFF. The DNA of the CDR3 is TGTGCCAGCAGTGTGGACAGGGGCACTGAAGCTTTCTTT.

The V and J genes are TRBV13 and TRBJ2-7; 12 bases fit TRBD2. The CDR3 has 15 amino acids. CDR1 and CDR2 (germline): PRHDT, FYEKMQ (reference sequence). V shed 6 bases, J shed 3 bases, and the junction held 6 bases outside the gene matches. CDR3 DNA sequence: TGTGCCAGCAGATTGACTAGCGGGGGATTCTACGAGCAGTACTTC. Its translation is CASRLTSGGFYEQYF.

This rearrangement joins TRBV5-1 to TRBJ1-1, with TRBD1 as a possible D gene (5 bases). Germline V CDR1 and CDR2: SGHRS, YFSETQ. V shed 5 bases and J shed 4 bases, with 15 bases lying between them. This CDR3 has 14 amino acids. The CDR3 DNA is TGCGCCAGCAGTCCCCAGGGAATTTTCACTGAAGCTTTCTTT. Translation gives CASSPQGIFTEAFF.